Listed below are T cell receptor beta chains from one sample, sequenced in a study of T cell clones after liver transplantation. Repertoires were generated with immunoSEQ multiplex PCR, while TCRdb's copy carries only in-frame clones and drops some. Of 9,500 to 10,000 clones in the sample, roughly 72% were seen once. The input for sequencing was CD8+ T cells from blood, taken at the approximately 15-month timepoint. The source of these receptors is a human patient who received a liver transplant. Some T cells may be provided by the graft donor. CDR3s include the opening cysteine and the closing phenylalanine or tryptophan. The D gene is left open where the match is weak. Rows may omit the clone size; those that give it use once, few, many or a size class.

CDR3nt: TGTGCCAGCAGCTTAGACAGGGGGTATGAAGCTTTCTTT; CDR3aa: CASSLDRGYEAFF; d_gene: TRBD1; v_gene: TRBV7-6; j_gene: TRBJ1-1; abundance: -
CDR3nt: TGTGCCAGCAGTCGAGGACAAGGGAGGGAGACCCAGTACTTC; CDR3aa: CASSRGQGRETQYF; d_gene: -; v_gene: TRBV28; j_gene: TRBJ2-5; abundance: -
CDR3nt: TGTGCCAGCAGCTCGCTAGATGAAAAACTGTTTTTT; CDR3aa: CASSSLDEKLFF; d_gene: -; v_gene: TRBV7-9; j_gene: TRBJ1-4; abundance: -
CDR3nt: TGTGCCAGCAGCGCAGGCAGGGATGGCTACACCTTC; CDR3aa: CASSAGRDGYTF; d_gene: -; v_gene: TRBV7-9; j_gene: TRBJ1-2; abundance: -
CDR3nt: TGCGCCAGCGGTAGTGGGGGGCTTACCGGGGAGCTGTTTTTT; CDR3aa: CASGSGGLTGELFF; d_gene: -; v_gene: TRBV4-1; j_gene: TRBJ2-2; abundance: -
CDR3nt: TGTGCCAGCAGCCAAGATCCGGGACAGGGAAGCGACGAGCAGTACTTC; CDR3aa: CASSQDPGQGSDEQYF; d_gene: TRBD1; v_gene: TRBV4-2; j_gene: TRBJ2-7; abundance: -
CDR3nt: TGCGCCAGCAGCCAAGAGATCGATCCCTACGAGCAGTACTTC; CDR3aa: CASSQEIDPYEQYF; d_gene: -; v_gene: TRBV4-1; j_gene: TRBJ2-7; abundance: -
CDR3nt: TGTGCCAGCAGTGATAGCGAACTCGAGGAGCAGTACTTC; CDR3aa: CASSDSELEEQYF; d_gene: -; v_gene: TRBV2; j_gene: TRBJ2-5; abundance: -
CDR3nt: TGTGCCAGTAGTATGTCAGGGGCTAGCGGGAGCTATGAGCAGTTCTTC; CDR3aa: CASSMSGASGSYEQFF; d_gene: TRBD2; v_gene: TRBV19; j_gene: TRBJ2-1; abundance: -
CDR3nt: TGTGCCAGCACCCCTCCTTCCGGGACAGGGGATACAGATACGCAGTATTTT; CDR3aa: CASTPPSGTGDTDTQYF; d_gene: TRBD1; v_gene: TRBV11-2; j_gene: TRBJ2-3; abundance: few